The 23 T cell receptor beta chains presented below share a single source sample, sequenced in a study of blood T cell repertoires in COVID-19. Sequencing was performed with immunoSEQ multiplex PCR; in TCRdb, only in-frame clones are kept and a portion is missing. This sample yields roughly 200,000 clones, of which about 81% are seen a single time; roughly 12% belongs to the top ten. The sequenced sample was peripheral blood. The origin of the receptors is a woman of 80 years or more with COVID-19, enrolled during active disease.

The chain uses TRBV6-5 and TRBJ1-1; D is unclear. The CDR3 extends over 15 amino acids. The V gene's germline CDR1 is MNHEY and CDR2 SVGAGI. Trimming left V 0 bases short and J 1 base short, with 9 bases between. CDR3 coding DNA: TGTGCCAGCAGTTACTCGAGGCGGTCGAACACTGAAGCTTTCTTT. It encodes CASSYSRRSNTEAFF.

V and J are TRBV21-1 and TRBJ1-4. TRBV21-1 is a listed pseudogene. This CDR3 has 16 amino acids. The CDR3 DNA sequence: TGTGCCAGCAGCAGCACCCTCGGGGGGCCTAATGAAAAACTGTTTTTT. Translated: CASSSTLGGPNEKLFF.

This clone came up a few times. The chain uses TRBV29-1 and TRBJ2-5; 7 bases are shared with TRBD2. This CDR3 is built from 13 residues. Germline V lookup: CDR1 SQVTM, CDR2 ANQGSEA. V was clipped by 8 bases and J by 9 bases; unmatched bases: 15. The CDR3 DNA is TGCAGCACCTTGACTAGCTTCATAGGGGCCCAGTACTTC. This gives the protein CSTLTSFIGAQYF.

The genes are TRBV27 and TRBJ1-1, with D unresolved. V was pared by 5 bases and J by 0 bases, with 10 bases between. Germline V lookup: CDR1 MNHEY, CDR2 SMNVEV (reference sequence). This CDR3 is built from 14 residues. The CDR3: CASSVDTMNTEAFF. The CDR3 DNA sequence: TGTGCCAGCAGTGTCGACACCATGAACACTGAAGCTTTCTTT.

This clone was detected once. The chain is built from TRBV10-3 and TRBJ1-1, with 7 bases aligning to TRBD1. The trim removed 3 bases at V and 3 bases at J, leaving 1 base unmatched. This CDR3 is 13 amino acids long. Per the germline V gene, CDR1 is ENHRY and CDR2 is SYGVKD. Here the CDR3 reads CAISEQGYTEAFF. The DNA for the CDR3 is TGTGCCATCAGTGAACAGGGGTACACTGAAGCTTTCTTT.

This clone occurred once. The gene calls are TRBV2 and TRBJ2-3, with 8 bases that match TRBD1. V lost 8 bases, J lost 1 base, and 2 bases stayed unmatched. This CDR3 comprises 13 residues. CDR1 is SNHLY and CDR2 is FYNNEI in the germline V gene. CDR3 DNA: TGTGCCAGCGGACAGGGAGGCACAGATACGCAGTATTTT. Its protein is CASGQGGTDTQYF.

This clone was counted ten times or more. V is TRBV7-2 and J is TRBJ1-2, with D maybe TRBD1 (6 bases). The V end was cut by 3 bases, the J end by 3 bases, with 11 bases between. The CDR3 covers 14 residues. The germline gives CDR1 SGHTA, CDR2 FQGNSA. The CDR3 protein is CASSLDSSYYGYTF. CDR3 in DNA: TGTGCCAGCAGCTTGGACAGTTCCTACTATGGCTACACCTTC.

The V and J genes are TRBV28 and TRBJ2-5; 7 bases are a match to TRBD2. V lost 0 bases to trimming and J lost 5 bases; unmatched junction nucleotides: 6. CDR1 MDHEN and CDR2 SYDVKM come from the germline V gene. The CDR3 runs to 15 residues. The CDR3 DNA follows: TGTGCCAGCAGTTTATGGTGGGAGGGGATGGAGACCCAGTACTTC. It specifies CASSLWWEGMETQYF.

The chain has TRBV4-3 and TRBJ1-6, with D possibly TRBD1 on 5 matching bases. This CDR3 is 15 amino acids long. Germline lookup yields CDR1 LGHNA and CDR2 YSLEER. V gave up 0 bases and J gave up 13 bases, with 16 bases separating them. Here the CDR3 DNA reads TGCGCCAGCAGCCAAGATCCAGACAGCCAATTCCCCCTCCACTTT. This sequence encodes CASSQDPDSQFPLHF.

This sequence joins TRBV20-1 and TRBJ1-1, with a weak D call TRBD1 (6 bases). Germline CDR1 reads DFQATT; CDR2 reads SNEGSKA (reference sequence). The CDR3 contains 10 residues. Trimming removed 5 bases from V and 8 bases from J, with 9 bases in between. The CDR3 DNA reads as TGCAGTGCTCTGGACAGAGAAGCTTTCTTT. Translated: CSALDREAFF.

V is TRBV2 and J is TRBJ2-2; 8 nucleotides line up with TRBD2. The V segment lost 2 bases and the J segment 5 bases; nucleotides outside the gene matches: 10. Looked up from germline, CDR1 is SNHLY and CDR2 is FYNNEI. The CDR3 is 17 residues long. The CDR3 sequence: CASSEQGMTSATGELFF. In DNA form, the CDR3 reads TGTGCCAGCAGTGAACAAGGGATGACTAGCGCGACCGGGGAGCTGTTTTTT. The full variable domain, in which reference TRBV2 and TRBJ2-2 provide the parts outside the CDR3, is EPEVTQTPSHQVTQMGQEVILRCVPISNHLYFYWYRQILGQKVEFLVSFYNNEISEKSEIFDDQFSVERPDGSNFTLKIRSTKLEDSAMYFCASSEQGMTSATGELFFGEGSRLTVL.

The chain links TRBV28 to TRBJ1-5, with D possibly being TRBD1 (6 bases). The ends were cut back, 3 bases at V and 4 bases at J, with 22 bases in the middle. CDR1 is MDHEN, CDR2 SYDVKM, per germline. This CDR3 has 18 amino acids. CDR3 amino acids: CASSFLFYTPQGNQPQHF. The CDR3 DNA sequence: TGTGCCAGCAGTTTCCTATTTTACACCCCCCAGGGGAATCAGCCCCAGCATTTT.

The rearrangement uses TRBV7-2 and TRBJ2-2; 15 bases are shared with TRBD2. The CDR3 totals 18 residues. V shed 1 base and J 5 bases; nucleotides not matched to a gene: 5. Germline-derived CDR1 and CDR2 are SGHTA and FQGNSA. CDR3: CASSLEGLAGGGTGELFF. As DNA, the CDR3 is TGTGCCAGCAGCTTAGAGGGACTAGCGGGGGGAGGGACCGGGGAGCTGTTTTTT.

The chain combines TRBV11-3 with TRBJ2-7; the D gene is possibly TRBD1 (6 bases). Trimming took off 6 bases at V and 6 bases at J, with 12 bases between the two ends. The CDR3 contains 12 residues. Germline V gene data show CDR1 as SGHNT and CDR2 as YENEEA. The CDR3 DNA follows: TGTGCCAGCAGTTCTAACAGGGCCGAGCAGTACTTC. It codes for CASSSNRAEQYF.

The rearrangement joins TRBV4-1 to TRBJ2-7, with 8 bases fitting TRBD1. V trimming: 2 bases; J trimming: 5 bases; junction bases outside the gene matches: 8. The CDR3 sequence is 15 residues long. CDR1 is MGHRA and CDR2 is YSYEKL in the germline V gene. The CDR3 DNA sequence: TGCGCCAGCAGCCAATATGTCAGGGGGCAGGACGAGCAGTACTTC. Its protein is CASSQYVRGQDEQYF.

The CDR3 protein is CASSYWSGELFF. As DNA, the CDR3 is TGTGCCAGCAGTTACTGGAGCGGGGAGCTGTTTTTT. This chain uses TRBV6-2 or TRBV6-3 with TRBJ2-2; D not resolved. Germline V gene lookup returns CDR1 MNHEY and CDR2 SVGEGT. This CDR3 is 12 amino acids long. V was cut by 1 base and J by 7 bases, with 4 bases left in between.

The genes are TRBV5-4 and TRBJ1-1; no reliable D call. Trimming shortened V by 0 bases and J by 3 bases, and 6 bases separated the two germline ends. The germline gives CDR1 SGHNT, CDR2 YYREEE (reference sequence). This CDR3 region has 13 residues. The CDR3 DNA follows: TGTGCCAGCAGCTTGGAACAGCACACTGAAGCTTTCTTT. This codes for CASSLEQHTEAFF.

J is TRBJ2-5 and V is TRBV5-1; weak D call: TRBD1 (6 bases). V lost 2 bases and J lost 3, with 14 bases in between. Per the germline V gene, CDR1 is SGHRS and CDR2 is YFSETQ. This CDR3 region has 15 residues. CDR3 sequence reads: CASSFTTGLEETQYF. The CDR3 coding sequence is TGCGCCAGCAGCTTTACCACAGGGTTAGAAGAGACCCAGTACTTC.

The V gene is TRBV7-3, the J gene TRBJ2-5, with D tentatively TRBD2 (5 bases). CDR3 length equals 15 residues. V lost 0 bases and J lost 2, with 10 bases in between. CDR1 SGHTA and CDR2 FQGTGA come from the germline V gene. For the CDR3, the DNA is TGTGCCAGCAGCTTAACAGGGAGCCTACAAGAGACCCAGTACTTC. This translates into CASSLTGSLQETQYF.

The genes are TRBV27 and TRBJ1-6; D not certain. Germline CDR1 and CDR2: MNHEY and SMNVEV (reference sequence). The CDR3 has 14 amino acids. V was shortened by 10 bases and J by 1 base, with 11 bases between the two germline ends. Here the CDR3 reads CATQKASYNSPLHF. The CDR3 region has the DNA TGTGCCACCCAGAAAGCGTCCTATAATTCACCCCTCCACTTT.

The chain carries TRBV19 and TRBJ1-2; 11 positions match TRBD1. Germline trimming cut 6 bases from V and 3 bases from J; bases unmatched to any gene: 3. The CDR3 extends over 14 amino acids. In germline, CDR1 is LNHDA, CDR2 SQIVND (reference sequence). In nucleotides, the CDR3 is TGTGCCAGTAGGGGGACAGGGGGAGACTATGGCTACACCTTC. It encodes CASRGTGGDYGYTF.

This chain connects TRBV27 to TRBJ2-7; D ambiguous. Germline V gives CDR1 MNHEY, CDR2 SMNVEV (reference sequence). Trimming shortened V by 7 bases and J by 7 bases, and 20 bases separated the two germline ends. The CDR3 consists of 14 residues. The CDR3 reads CASTNPVGEREQYF. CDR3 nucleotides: TGTGCCAGCACCAACCCGGTAGGAGAGAGGGAGCAGTACTTC.

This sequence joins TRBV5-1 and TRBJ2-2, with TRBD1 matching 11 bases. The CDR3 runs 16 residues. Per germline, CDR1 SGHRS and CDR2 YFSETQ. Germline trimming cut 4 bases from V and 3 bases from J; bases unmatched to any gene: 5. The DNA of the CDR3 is TGCGCCAGCAGCCCGGGACAGGGGGTTTACACCGGGGAGCTGTTTTTT. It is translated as CASSPGQGVYTGELFF.